The clone carrying this T cell receptor (beta chain) was counted between two and nine times. The target antigen is unknown. This sample is drawn from a study of response to subunit inactivated influenza vaccine. TCRdb used MiXCR to reprocess the RT-PCR reads, holding one entry per CDR3 protein. The sample consists of 650,000 to 850,000 distinct CDR3 sequences, roughly 14% of them appearing once. Germline CDR1 and CDR2: GTSNPN and SVGIG (reference sequence). This CDR3 contains 12 residues. The J segment lost 15 bases and the V segment lost 8 bases, leaving 14 bases of the junction unmatched. Study results and limitations: Authors suggested few new T cells are recruited by each seasonal influenza vaccination.

The sample was PBMCs from blood, taken roughly 15 days before vaccination. J is TRBJ2-3 and V is TRBV30, with TRBD1 identical over 10 bases. The TCR originated in a man in his fifties who received an inactivated influenza vaccine. This chain's CDR3 is CAGNRDRGSQYF. The CDR3 region has the DNA TGTGCCGGAAACCGGGACAGGGGTTCCCAATATTTT. Drawing the rest from reference TRBV30 and TRBJ2-3, the complete variable domain is SQTIHQWPATLVQPVGSPLSLECTVEGTSNPNLYWYRQAAGRGLQLLFYSVGIGQISSEVPQNLSASRPQDRQFILSSKKLLLSDSGFYLCAGNRDRGSQYFGPGTRLTVL.